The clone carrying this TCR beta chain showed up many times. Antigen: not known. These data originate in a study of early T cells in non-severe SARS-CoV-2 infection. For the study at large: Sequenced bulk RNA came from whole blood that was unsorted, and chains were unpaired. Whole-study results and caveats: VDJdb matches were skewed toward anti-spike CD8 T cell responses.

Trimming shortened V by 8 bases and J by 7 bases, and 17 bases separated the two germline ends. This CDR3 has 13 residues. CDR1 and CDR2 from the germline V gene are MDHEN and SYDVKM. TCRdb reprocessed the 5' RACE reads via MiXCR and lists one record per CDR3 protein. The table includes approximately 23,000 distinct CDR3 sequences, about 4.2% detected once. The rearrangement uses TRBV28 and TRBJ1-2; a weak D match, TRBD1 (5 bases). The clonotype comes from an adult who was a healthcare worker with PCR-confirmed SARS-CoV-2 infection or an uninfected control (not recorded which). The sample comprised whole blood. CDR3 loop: CASQIELGRGYTF. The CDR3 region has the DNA TGTGCCAGCCAAATCGAATTGGGGCGTGGCTACACCTTC.